The present entry profiles one TCR beta chain with its context. The data derive from a study of control samples from healthy donors and cancer patients. Here immunoSEQ multiplex PCR was the method, and the copy in TCRdb shows in-frame clones only, minus some. The repertoire holds around 170,000 clones, with 80% to 90% as singletons. Germline V CDR1 and CDR2: MGHRA, YSYEKL. V lost 6 bases, J lost 5 bases, and 8 bases stayed unmatched. The CDR3 runs 16 residues. This clonotype originated in a woman aged 30 to 39 in good health. V usage is TRBV4-1 and J usage is TRBJ2-4; 12 bases map to TRBD2. Sequencing was done on a sample of blood. The CDR3 protein is CASRHLAGGPQNIQYF. CDR3 nucleotides: TGCGCCAGCAGACATCTAGCGGGGGGGCCCCAAAACATTCAGTACTTC.